These 28 T cell receptor beta chains came from one sample sequenced in a study of blood T cell repertoires in COVID-19. The assay was immunoSEQ multiplex PCR, and TCRdb's table has in-frame clones only and misses some. The table includes 170,000 or so clones, about 89% detected once. Material: peripheral blood. The source of these receptors is a man aged 18-30 years who had recovered from COVID-19.

The CDR3 loop reads CASSRVQGAYSNQPQHF. The CDR3 nucleotides are TGCGCCAGCAGTCGGGTGCAGGGCGCTTATAGCAATCAGCCCCAGCATTTT. The V call is TRBV23-1, the J call TRBJ1-5; tentative D call: TRBD1 (5 bases). TRBV23-1 is designated an ORF whose function remains uncertain. Between the trimmed V and J ends, which lost 4 bases and 0 bases, there was a span of 16 bases. The length of the CDR3 is 17 residues.

The V and J genes are TRBV28 and TRBJ1-4; no reliable D call. Trimming removed 2 bases from V and 4 bases from J, with 8 bases in between. The CDR3 loop spans 14 amino acids. Looked up from germline, CDR1 is MDHEN and CDR2 is SYDVKM. The CDR3 DNA is TGTGCCAGCAGTTTACCCGGTGGTAATGAAAAACTGTTTTTT. Translated: CASSLPGGNEKLFF.

V is TRBV13 and J is TRBJ2-1; 9 positions match TRBD1. Losses at the gene ends were 6 bases for V and 4 bases for J; bases not matched to a gene: 10. In germline, CDR1 is PRHDT, CDR2 FYEKMQ (reference sequence). This CDR3 is built from 16 residues. As DNA, the CDR3 is TGTGCCAGCAGATCCGGGACAGGGACAGATTACAATGAGCAGTTCTTC. Translating gives CASRSGTGTDYNEQFF.

The chain links TRBV11-3 to TRBJ2-1; 9 positions agree with TRBD2. Unmatched junction bases numbered 7, after V lost 5 bases and J lost 5 bases. Germline V gene data show CDR1 as SGHNT and CDR2 as YENEEA. This CDR3 has 15 amino acids. The CDR3 protein is CASSGTSGPNNEQFF. The CDR3, as DNA: TGTGCCAGCAGCGGAACTAGCGGGCCAAACAATGAGCAGTTCTTC.

V gene TRBV18 combines with J gene TRBJ1-1; unclear D gene. Germline V gives CDR1 KGHSH, CDR2 LQKENI. Trimming stripped 6 bases from V and 4 bases from J, with 12 bases between. The CDR3 length is 13 residues. In nucleotides, the CDR3 is TGTGCCAGCTCGGCGGGAGAAGGCACTGAAGCTTTCTTT. The encoded protein is CASSAGEGTEAFF.

The rearrangement links TRBV7-8 to TRBJ1-2, with TRBD1 matching over 7 bases. CDR1 SGHVS and CDR2 FQNEAQ come from the germline V gene. Trimming cost V 5 bases and J 4 bases; bases outside gene matches: 4. The CDR3 is 13 residues long. In DNA form, the CDR3 reads TGTGCCAGCAGCCGTGGACAGGTCTATGGCTACACCTTC. It yields the protein CASSRGQVYGYTF.

This clone was counted a few times. The genes are TRBV18 and TRBJ2-7, with 9 bases identical to TRBD1. From germline, CDR1 is KGHSH and CDR2 LQKENI. This CDR3 has 16 residues. J was trimmed by 6 bases and V by 4 bases; bases with no gene match: 13. The CDR3 sequence: CASSRQPGQGEGEQYF. In DNA, the CDR3 is TGTGCCAGCTCACGGCAACCGGGACAGGGAGAGGGCGAGCAGTACTTC.

The CDR3 is CATSGGGRSSTDTQYF. CDR3 DNA: TGTGCCACCAGTGGTGGAGGGCGGTCGAGTACAGATACGCAGTATTTT. The rearrangement joins TRBV24-1 to TRBJ2-3, with D possibly TRBD2 on 6 matching bases. CDR1 is KGHDR, CDR2 SFDVKD, per germline. CDR3 size: 16 residues. Trimming left V 5 bases short and J 3 bases short, with 17 bases between.

CDR3 region: CASSSNTRHETQYF. The CDR3 DNA is TGTGCCAGCAGCTCCAATACCAGACACGAGACCCAGTACTTC. The rearrangement links TRBV11-2 to TRBJ2-5; D ambiguous. The CDR3 runs 14 residues. Germline V gene sequence: CDR1 SGHAT, CDR2 FQNNGV. V was clipped by 4 bases and J by 5 bases, with 14 bases between them.

The gene calls are TRBV4-3 and TRBJ2-5; 9 bases map to TRBD1. The CDR3 is made up of 17 amino acids. The germline CDR1 and CDR2 sequences are LGHNA and YSLEER. After removal of 0 bases from V and 4 bases from J, the junction contained 9 bases not matched to a gene. The CDR3 loop reads CASSQDMDRGGGETQYF. CDR3 DNA sequence: TGCGCCAGCAGCCAAGATATGGACAGGGGAGGTGGAGAGACCCAGTACTTC.

The chain uses TRBV4-3 and TRBJ1-2, with D perhaps matching TRBD1 (5 bases). The CDR3 has 14 residues. Trimming removed 0 bases from V and 7 bases from J, with 12 bases in between. Germline loops: CDR1 LGHNA, CDR2 YSLEER. The CDR3 loop is CASSQDEGGAGYTF. The CDR3 DNA reads as TGCGCCAGCAGCCAAGATGAGGGAGGGGCTGGCTACACCTTC.

This sequence joins TRBV6-5 and TRBJ1-6; 7 bases fit TRBD1. Germline CDR1 and CDR2: MNHEY and SVGAGI. The V segment lost 0 bases and the J segment 12 bases; nucleotides outside the gene matches: 8. This CDR3 is built from 15 residues. The CDR3 DNA reads as TGTGCCAGCAGTTACTCGATAGGGGGCTCGGTACCCCTCCACTTT. Amino acid sequence: CASSYSIGGSVPLHF.

The gene calls are TRBV11-2 and TRBJ2-2; TRBD2 agrees at 7 bases. V dropped 6 bases and J dropped 13; count of bases not matched to a gene: 11. CDR3 length: 13 amino acids. Germline V gives CDR1 SGHAT, CDR2 FQNNGV. The CDR3 loop is CASSLGGGVGLFF. The CDR3 region has the DNA TGTGCCAGCAGTCTTGGGGGGGGAGTGGGGCTGTTTTTT.

DNA for the CDR3: TGTGCCAGTAGTCAACCGGCGGGAGGGAGCCACGAGCAGTACTTC. Translating gives CASSQPAGGSHEQYF. This sequence joins TRBV19 and TRBJ2-7; 9 bases line up with TRBD2. V shed 5 bases, J shed 5 bases, and the junction held 10 bases outside the gene matches. The germline gives CDR1 LNHDA, CDR2 SQIVND (reference sequence). The CDR3 has 15 amino acids.

This rearrangement joins TRBV5-1 to TRBJ2-7, with 8 nucleotides matching TRBD1. Germline V gene data show CDR1 as SGHRS and CDR2 as YFSETQ. V trimming: 5 bases; J trimming: 0 bases; junction bases outside the gene matches: 7. CDR3 size: 15 residues. CDR3 coding DNA: TGCGCCAGCAGACCTACAGGGGGGTTCTCCTACGAGCAGTACTTC. The encoded protein is CASRPTGGFSYEQYF.

The chain employs TRBV2 and TRBJ2-2; D not certain. Trimming removed 7 bases from V and 6 bases from J, with 9 bases in between. Germline-derived CDR1 and CDR2 are SNHLY and FYNNEI. There are 12 residues in the CDR3. CDR3 nucleotides: TGTGCCAGCACCCTATCCCCCGGGGAGCTGTTTTTT. The encoded protein is CASTLSPGELFF.

This clone was picked up a small number of times. V is TRBV29-1 and J is TRBJ2-5; D is possibly TRBD2 (6 bases). CDR3 size: 15 residues. The V gene lost 5 bases and the J gene lost 1 base, with 17 bases spanning the gap. Looked up from germline, CDR1 is SQVTM and CDR2 is ANQGSEA. The CDR3 DNA reads as TGCAGCGTTCTGAGCGGGCGTATCCTCCAAGAGACCCAGTACTTC. This translates into CSVLSGRILQETQYF.

V usage is TRBV5-4 and J usage is TRBJ2-3; TRBD1 aligns across 8 bases. The V and J ends lost 0 bases and 5 bases, in that order; junction bases with no gene match: 5. Germline-derived CDR1 and CDR2 are SGHNT and YYREEE (reference sequence). The CDR3 length is 15 residues. CDR3 loop: CASSLVQGAGDTQYF. The CDR3 coding sequence is TGTGCCAGCAGCTTGGTCCAGGGGGCGGGAGATACGCAGTATTTT.

The chain recombines TRBV2 with TRBJ2-7; tentative D call: TRBD1 (6 bases). Germline V gives CDR1 SNHLY, CDR2 FYNNEI. The CDR3 sequence is 13 residues long. V lost 8 bases to trimming and J lost 3 bases, with 14 bases between them. In nucleotides, the CDR3 is TGTGCCAGCGACACCGGGACAAACTACGAGCAGTACTTC. Its protein is CASDTGTNYEQYF.

The chain combines TRBV10-2 with TRBJ2-7; 8 bases align to TRBD1. Germline V gene sequence: CDR1 WSHSY, CDR2 SAAADI. The trim removed 7 bases at V and 7 bases at J, leaving 12 bases unmatched. This CDR3 is 14 amino acids long. The CDR3 DNA is TGCGCCAGCACCTCCTCGGACAGGGTTGAAGAGCAGTACTTC. This sequence encodes CASTSSDRVEEQYF.

The genes are TRBV6-2 or TRBV6-3 and TRBJ2-1, with 15 bases identical to TRBD2. The junction had 4 bases not matched to a gene; V was cut back by 6 bases and J by 7 bases. CDR1 MNHEY and CDR2 SVGEGT come from the germline V gene. The length of the CDR3 is 15 residues. CDR3 sequence: CASSAGTSGGNEQFF. Written as DNA, the CDR3 is TGTGCCAGCAGCGCAGGGACTAGCGGGGGGAATGAGCAGTTCTTC.

The rearrangement links TRBV7-9 to TRBJ1-2; TRBD1 matches 9 bases. Germline loops: CDR1 SEHNR, CDR2 FQNEAQ (reference sequence). The CDR3 runs 16 residues. V shed 0 bases, J shed 6 bases, and the junction held 8 bases outside the gene matches. The chain's CDR3 is CASSLALGQGSDGYTF. For the CDR3, the DNA is TGTGCCAGCAGCTTAGCGTTGGGACAGGGTTCGGATGGCTACACCTTC.

The chain carries TRBV7-2 and TRBJ2-3, with a possible D match to TRBD2 (5 bases). V shed 2 bases and J shed 7 bases, with 13 bases lying between them. Germline lookup yields CDR1 SGHTA and CDR2 FQGNSA. CDR3 length: 14 residues. The CDR3 here is CASSLPGKRYTQYF. In DNA form, the CDR3 reads TGTGCCAGCAGCTTACCGGGGAAAAGATATACGCAGTATTTT.

In DNA, the CDR3 is TGTGCCATTACCGGGACTACCAAGGGCGAGCAGTACTTC. Encoded protein: CAITGTTKGEQYF. The genes are TRBV6-4 and TRBJ2-7, with 7 bases matching TRBD2. The germline gives CDR1 MRHNA, CDR2 SNTAGT. The ends lost 10 bases at V and 6 bases at J; junction bases unmatched: 12. The CDR3 is 13 residues long.

The CDR3 region has the DNA TGTGCCACCCTTTCGTCAGGAAGGAACACCGGGGAGCTGTTTTTT. The encoded protein is CATLSSGRNTGELFF. This chain joins TRBV6-6 and TRBJ2-2, with no clear D. V lost 10 bases, J lost 1 base, and 16 bases lay in between. CDR3 length: 15 amino acids. Germline V gene data show CDR1 as MNHNY and CDR2 as SVGAGI (reference sequence).

The V and J genes are TRBV12-3 or TRBV12-4 and TRBJ2-2, with 7 bases aligning to TRBD1. CDR3 length equals 13 residues. V lost 10 bases, J lost 4 bases, and 6 bases stayed unmatched. CDR3 sequence reads: CATRQGSTGELFF. The CDR3 DNA sequence: TGTGCCACCCGACAGGGTAGCACCGGGGAGCTGTTTTTT.

The V gene is TRBV7-2, the J gene TRBJ2-1; TRBD2 matches 7 bases. Trimming removed 2 bases from V and 2 bases from J; junction bases left unmatched: 6. The CDR3 length is 16 residues. CDR1 SGHTA and CDR2 FQGNSA come from the germline V gene. CDR3 residues: CASSLNLAVTYNEQFF. CDR3 DNA sequence: TGTGCCAGCAGCTTAAATCTAGCGGTGACCTACAATGAGCAGTTCTTC.

This chain joins TRBV6-5 and TRBJ1-1; 7 positions agree with TRBD1. The length of the CDR3 is 12 residues. Germline loops: CDR1 MNHEY, CDR2 SVGAGI. V gave up 6 bases and J gave up 6 bases; unmatched junction bases: 4. The CDR3 spells CASSSGGAEAFF. The CDR3 bases are TGTGCCAGCAGCTCAGGGGGAGCTGAAGCTTTCTTT.